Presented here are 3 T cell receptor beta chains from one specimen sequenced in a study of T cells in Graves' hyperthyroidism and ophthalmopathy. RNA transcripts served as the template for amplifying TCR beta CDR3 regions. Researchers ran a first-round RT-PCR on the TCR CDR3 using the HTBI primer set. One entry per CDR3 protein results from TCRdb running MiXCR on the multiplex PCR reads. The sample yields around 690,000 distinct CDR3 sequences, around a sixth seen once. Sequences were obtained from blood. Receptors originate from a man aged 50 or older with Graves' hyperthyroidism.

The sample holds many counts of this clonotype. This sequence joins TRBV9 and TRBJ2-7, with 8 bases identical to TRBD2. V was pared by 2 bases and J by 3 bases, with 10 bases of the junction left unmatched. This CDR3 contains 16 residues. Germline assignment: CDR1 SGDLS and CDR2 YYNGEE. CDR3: CASSVEGLGDFYEQYF. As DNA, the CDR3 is TGTGCCAGCAGCGTTGAGGGACTAGGGGACTTCTACGAGCAGTACTTC.

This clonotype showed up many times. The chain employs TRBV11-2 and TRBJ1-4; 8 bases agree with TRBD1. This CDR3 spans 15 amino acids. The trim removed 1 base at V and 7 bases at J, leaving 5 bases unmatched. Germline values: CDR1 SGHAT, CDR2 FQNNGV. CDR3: CASSLVRGLGEKLFF. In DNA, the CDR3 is TGTGCCAGCAGCTTAGTCAGGGGGCTCGGTGAAAAACTGTTTTTT.

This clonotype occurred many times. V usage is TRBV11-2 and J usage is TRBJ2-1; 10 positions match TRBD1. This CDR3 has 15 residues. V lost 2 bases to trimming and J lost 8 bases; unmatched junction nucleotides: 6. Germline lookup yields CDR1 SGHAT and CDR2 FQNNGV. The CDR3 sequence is CASSLWDRGMDEQFF. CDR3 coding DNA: TGTGCCAGCAGCTTATGGGACAGGGGAATGGATGAGCAGTTCTTC.